The rows below give T cell receptor beta chains drawn from one sample of a study of shared clonotypes between healthy human individuals. Clones were sequenced by immunoSEQ multiplex PCR, and TCRdb holds only the in-frame ones, with some missing. The data hold about 450,000 clones, with more than 75% observed a single time. The sequenced material came from PBMCs. These receptors all stem from a woman aged 40 to 50 in good health. Some clones in this sample may be carry-over from other donors' samples. The CDR3 runs from the conserved cysteine through the conserved F or W. D genes are given only for firm matches. The size entry is marked missing in some rows and otherwise reads once, few, many or a size class.

d_call clone_size j_call v_call cdr3_aa cdr3_nt
TRBD2 once TRBJ2-5 TRBV15 CATSAGLAGGGETQYF TGTGCCACCAGCGCAGGACTAGCGGGAGGAGGGGAGACCCAGTACTTC
. . TRBJ2-7 TRBV19 CASSTTGSKLGEQYF TGTGCCAGTAGTACGACCGGGTCAAAGCTGGGGGAGCAGTACTTC
. . TRBJ2-7 TRBV7-2 CASSLMWELGEQYF TGTGCCAGCAGCTTAATGTGGGAGCTGGGTGAGCAGTACTTC
. . TRBJ2-5 TRBV6-1 CASSEYGETQYF TGTGCCAGCAGTGAATATGGGGAGACCCAGTACTTC
. . TRBJ2-2 TRBV7-2 CASSLIGVPGELFF TGTGCCAGCAGCTTAATCGGTGTTCCCGGGGAGCTGTTTTTT
. once TRBJ2-7 TRBV2 CASILPDSIFSYEQYF TGTGCCAGCATTTTACCTGACAGCATTTTCTCCTACGAGCAGTACTTC
. . TRBJ2-1 TRBV7-2 CASSLVQQGEQFF TGTGCCAGCAGCTTGGTCCAGCAAGGTGAGCAGTTCTTC
TRBD2 few TRBJ2-3 TRBV28 CASSLTGTSSTDTQYF TGTGCCAGCAGTTTGACCGGGACTAGCAGCACAGATACGCAGTATTTT
. few TRBJ1-1 TRBV6-5 CASRPQGIRGTEAFF TGTGCCAGCAGGCCACAGGGTATCAGGGGCACTGAAGCTTTCTTT
. . TRBJ2-3 TRBV5-1 CASSLVYRLSTDTQYF TGCGCCAGCAGCTTGGTGTATCGCCTCAGCACAGATACGCAGTATTTT
. . TRBJ1-5 TRBV19 CASTNTGVSNQPQHF TGTGCCAGTACCAATACGGGAGTGAGCAATCAGCCCCAGCATTTT
. . TRBJ2-7 TRBV11-3 CASSLLATGEQYF TGTGCCAGCAGCTTATTAGCGACGGGGGAGCAGTACTTC
. . TRBJ2-5 TRBV28 CASGEQETQYF TGTGCCTCGGGAGAGCAAGAGACCCAGTACTTC
. . TRBJ2-1 TRBV15 CATSRATTGNNEQFF TGTGCCACCAGCAGGGCAACTACAGGGAACAATGAGCAGTTCTTC
. . TRBJ1-1 TRBV4-1 CASSQDQGPYTEAFF TGCGCCAGCAGCCAAGATCAGGGCCCCTACACTGAAGCTTTCTTT
. . TRBJ2-2 TRBV6-4 CASSDSTGSGELFF TGTGCCAGCAGTGACTCGACCGGGTCCGGGGAGCTGTTTTTT
TRBD1 . TRBJ1-2 TRBV5-1 CASSLASTGVNYGYTF TGCGCCAGCAGCTTGGCCTCGACAGGGGTAAACTATGGCTACACCTTC
. . TRBJ1-5 TRBV25-1 CASSEYPKVDESNQPQHF TGTGCCAGCAGTGAATACCCTAAGGTGGATGAGTCAAATCAGCCCCAGCATTTT
. . TRBJ2-1 TRBV7-6 CASSLSAGGSYNEQFF TGTGCCAGCAGCCTCTCAGCGGGCGGCTCCTACAATGAGCAGTTCTTC
TRBD1 . TRBJ2-7 TRBV4-1 CASSSGQGYGYEQYF TGCGCCAGCAGCAGTGGACAGGGGTACGGTTACGAGCAGTACTTC
. . TRBJ1-2 TRBV19 CASSPRRAVGYTF TGTGCCAGTAGTCCCCGGAGGGCAGTCGGCTACACCTTC
. . TRBJ1-5 TRBV19 CASSPGSNQPQHF TGTGCCAGTAGTCCTGGTAGCAATCAGCCCCAGCATTTT
. . TRBJ2-1 TRBV19 CASGVEQFF TGTGCCAGCGGGGTTGAGCAGTTCTTC
TRBD2 . TRBJ2-1 TRBV5-1 CASSLSGSGNEQFF TGCGCCAGCAGCTTAAGCGGGAGTGGCAATGAGCAGTTCTTC
. few TRBJ1-1 TRBV9 CASSATVNTEAFF TGTGCCAGCAGCGCCACAGTTAACACTGAAGCTTTCTTT
. once TRBJ2-7 TRBV30 CAWSVGRLANAYEQYF TGTGCCTGGAGTGTAGGCAGGCTAGCGAATGCATACGAGCAGTACTTC
. once TRBJ1-2 TRBV30 CAGGERGYGYTF TGTGCCGGAGGGGAAAGGGGCTATGGCTACACCTTC
. . TRBJ1-4 TRBV6-1 CASRYSGEEKLFF TGTGCCAGTCGGTACTCAGGCGAAGAAAAACTGTTTTTT
. . TRBJ1-2 TRBV28 CASKIRGASYGYTF TGTGCCAGCAAAATTCGGGGTGCTTCCTATGGCTACACCTTC